This T cell receptor (beta chain) stems from a study of cytomegalovirus exposure and HLA in healthy donors. Turning to this clone: The junction departs from germline at one end; a sequencing error may be responsible.

Germline V CDR1 and CDR2: SEHNR, FQNEAQ (reference sequence). The CDR3 covers 13 residues. In the PCR, 60 Vbeta and 13 Jbeta primers were used. Libraries were prepared by immunoSEQ multiplex PCR; TCRdb keeps only in-frame clonotypes and omits some of them. The sample includes 150,000 to 200,000 clones, approximately 83% of them seen just once. What was sequenced was PBMCs. The TCR originated in a boy aged 2 to 10 in good health and CMV-seronegative. This chain connects TRBV7-9 to TRBJ1-2; D is undetermined. DNA of the CDR3: TGTTCCAGCAGCCTTCCGGCTAACTATGGCTACACCTTC. The encoded protein is CSSSLPANYGYTF.